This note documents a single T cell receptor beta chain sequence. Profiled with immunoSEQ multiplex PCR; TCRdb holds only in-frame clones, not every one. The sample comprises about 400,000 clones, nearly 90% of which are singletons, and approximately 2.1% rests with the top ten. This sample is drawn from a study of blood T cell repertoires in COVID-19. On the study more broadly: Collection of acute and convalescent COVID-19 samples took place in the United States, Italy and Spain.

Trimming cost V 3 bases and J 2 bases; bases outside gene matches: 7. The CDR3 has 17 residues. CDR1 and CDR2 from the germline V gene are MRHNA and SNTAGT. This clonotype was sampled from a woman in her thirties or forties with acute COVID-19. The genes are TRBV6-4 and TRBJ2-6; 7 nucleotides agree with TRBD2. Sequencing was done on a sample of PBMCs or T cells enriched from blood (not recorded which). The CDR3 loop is CASSEDGGVTGANVLTF. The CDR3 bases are TGTGCCAGCAGTGAGGATGGGGGGGTAACTGGGGCCAACGTCCTGACTTTC.